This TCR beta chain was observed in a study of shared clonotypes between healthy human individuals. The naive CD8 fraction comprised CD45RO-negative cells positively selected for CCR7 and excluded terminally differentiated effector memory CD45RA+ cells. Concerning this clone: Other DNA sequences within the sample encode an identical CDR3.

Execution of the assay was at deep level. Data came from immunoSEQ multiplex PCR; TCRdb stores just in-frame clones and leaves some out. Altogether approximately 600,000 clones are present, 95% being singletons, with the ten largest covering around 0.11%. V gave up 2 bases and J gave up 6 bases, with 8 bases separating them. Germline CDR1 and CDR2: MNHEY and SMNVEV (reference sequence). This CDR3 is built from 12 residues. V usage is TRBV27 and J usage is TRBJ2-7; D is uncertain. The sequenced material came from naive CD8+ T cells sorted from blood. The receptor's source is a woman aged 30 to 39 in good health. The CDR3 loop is CASSLGSGEQYF. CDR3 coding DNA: TGTGCCAGCAGTTTAGGTTCGGGCGAGCAGTACTTC.